A single sample is the source of the 31 T cell receptor beta chains below, sequenced in a study of T cells in Graves' hyperthyroidism and ophthalmopathy. Researchers amplified the TCR beta CDR3 regions from RNA transcripts. The TCR CDR3 was amplified in a first-round RT-PCR using the HTBI primer set. TCRdb re-derived calls from the multiplex PCR reads in MiXCR, one entry per CDR3 protein. The sample includes roughly 720,000 distinct CDR3 sequences, 15% to 20% seen only once; the top ten take roughly a sixth. The specimen was blood. The receptor source for this set is a man over 45 with Graves' hyperthyroidism.

The rearrangement links TRBV9 to TRBJ2-6; TRBD1 agrees at 8 bases. Looked up from germline, CDR1 is SGDLS and CDR2 is YYNGEE. The junction had 4 bases not matched to a gene; V was cut back by 3 bases and J by 2 bases. This CDR3 has 16 amino acids. CDR3 nucleotides: TGTGCCAGCAGCGACCCGGACAGGGCTGGGGCCAACGTCCTGACTTTC. Its protein product is CASSDPDRAGANVLTF.

The chain employs TRBV25-1 and TRBJ2-1, with 10 bases that match TRBD2. Germline CDR1 and CDR2: MGHDK and SYGVNS. Trimming removed 3 bases from V and 4 bases from J; junction bases left unmatched: 3. The length of the CDR3 is 15 residues. The CDR3 is CASSDTSGVYNEQFF. CDR3 DNA: TGTGCCAGCAGTGACACTAGCGGGGTTTACAATGAGCAGTTCTTC.

CDR3 in amino acids: CASSLDRASEAFF. CDR3 nucleotides: TGTGCCAGCAGCTTAGATCGGGCCTCTGAAGCTTTCTTT. The V and J genes are TRBV7-9 and TRBJ1-1; the D is unclear. The V and J ends lost 1 base and 6 bases respectively, with 9 bases between them. The germline gives CDR1 SEHNR, CDR2 FQNEAQ (reference sequence). The CDR3 is 13 residues long.

This clonotype was counted between two and nine times. The rearrangement joins TRBV5-1 to TRBJ1-4; possibly TRBD1 for D (5 bases). The ends were cut back, 2 bases at V and 3 bases at J, with 8 bases in the middle. Looked up from germline, CDR1 is SGHRS and CDR2 is YFSETQ. CDR3 length equals 14 residues. CDR3 protein: CASSFDSANEKLFF. The CDR3 nucleotides are TGCGCCAGCAGCTTCGACAGTGCTAATGAAAAACTGTTTTTT.

This clonotype was picked up many times. The CDR3 loop is CASSRSGFNEQFF. CDR3 bases: TGTGCCAGCAGCCGTTCAGGTTTCAATGAGCAGTTCTTC. The V gene is TRBV11-1, the J gene TRBJ2-1, with no clear D. The V end lost 5 bases, the J end lost 6 bases, and 11 bases lay between the germline ends. Looked up from germline, CDR1 is SGHAT and CDR2 is FQDESV (reference sequence). The CDR3 extends over 13 amino acids.

The gene calls are TRBV5-1 and TRBJ1-2, with a tentative D call TRBD1 (5 bases). Germline V CDR1 and CDR2: SGHRS, YFSETQ. V was trimmed by 0 bases and J by 13 bases, leaving 22 bases between them. The CDR3 covers 15 residues. The DNA for the CDR3 is TGCGCCAGCAGCTTGGACGGAAGGGACGGTGAGGGTGCCACCTTC. Protein product: CASSLDGRDGEGATF.

The chain carries TRBV29-1 and TRBJ2-2; the D is unclear. Germline values: CDR1 SQVTM, CDR2 ANQGSEA. Trimming cost V 3 bases and J 0 bases, with 14 bases left between them. This CDR3 has 16 amino acids. The CDR3 protein is CSVEVWGRTNTGELFF. The CDR3 DNA is TGCAGCGTTGAGGTATGGGGTCGAACGAACACCGGGGAGCTGTTTTTT.

V and J are TRBV7-9 and TRBJ2-1, with 7 bases aligning to TRBD1. CDR3 length: 13 amino acids. V was clipped by 5 bases and J by 13 bases; unmatched bases: 11. Germline V lookup: CDR1 SEHNR, CDR2 FQNEAQ (reference sequence). CDR3 sequence reads: CASSLGQSPPQFF. The CDR3 DNA follows: TGTGCCAGCAGCCTGGGACAGTCCCCCCCCCAGTTCTTC.

As for this clonotype: The junction shows a germline mismatch at one end, possibly a read error. This chain connects TRBV5-1 to TRBJ2-1, with 8 bases lining up with TRBD2. CDR3 length: 17 residues. CDR1 and CDR2 (germline): SGHRS, YFSETQ. The CDR3 sequence is CASSLRPGGSSYDEQFF. The CDR3 region has the DNA TGCGCCAGCAGCTTGAGGCCGGGGGGGAGCTCCTACGATGAGCAGTTCTTC.

This clonotype was observed many times. The V and J genes are TRBV30 and TRBJ2-1, with TRBD1 matching 7 bases. V gave up 5 bases and J gave up 9 bases; unmatched junction bases: 4. The CDR3 runs to 11 residues. Germline CDR1 and CDR2: GTSNPN and SVGIG (reference sequence). The DNA of the CDR3 is TGTGCCTGGGGGACAGTCAGTGAGCAGTTCTTC. Translated, it gives CAWGTVSEQFF.

This clonotype came up many times. V gene TRBV5-1 combines with J gene TRBJ2-7; D assignment may be TRBD1 or TRBD2 (6 bases each). CDR3 length: 13 residues. Germline lookup yields CDR1 SGHRS and CDR2 YFSETQ. CDR3 sequence reads: CAPSRGPVHEQYF. CDR3 nucleotides: TGCGCTCCCAGCCGGGGGCCTGTCCACGAGCAGTACTTC.

To note about this clonotype: This clone may be a read error of a much larger clone one base away. CDR3 region: CSVERDDTDTQYF. The CDR3, as DNA: TGCAGCGTTGAGCGGGATGACACAGATACGCAGTATTTT. The V and J genes are TRBV29-1 and TRBJ2-3, with TRBD2 as a possible D gene (6 bases). The V end lost 3 bases, the J end lost 2 bases, and 9 bases lay between the germline ends. Germline V gene data show CDR1 as SQVTM and CDR2 as ANQGSEA. This CDR3 has 13 residues.

Many counts were recorded for this clonotype. The CDR3 DNA is TGTGCCTGGATCAACGGCAGGAATAATTCACCCCTCCACTTT. This sequence encodes CAWINGRNNSPLHF. The chain uses TRBV30 and TRBJ1-6; no reliable D call. V was cut by 4 bases and J by 5 bases, with 12 bases left in between. Germline V gene data show CDR1 as GTSNPN and CDR2 as SVGIG (reference sequence). The CDR3 spans 14 residues.

DNA for the CDR3: TGTGCCAGCAGCTGGGCAGGGGGCTTATTAGGAGAGACCCAGTACTTC. Amino acids: CASSWAGGLLGETQYF. V usage is TRBV5-4 and J usage is TRBJ2-5; 8 bases fit TRBD1. The CDR3 is 16 residues long. Germline-derived CDR1 and CDR2 are SGHNT and YYREEE (reference sequence). With 3 bases clipped from V and 4 bases from J, the junction kept 11 bases outside the gene matches.

This clonotype showed up many times. The chain recombines TRBV28 with TRBJ2-6; 8 bases match TRBD1. With V trimmed by 1 base and J by 2 bases, 7 bases remained unmatched. The CDR3 runs to 18 residues. Germline V gene data show CDR1 as MDHEN and CDR2 as SYDVKM. The CDR3 protein is CASSLSLYRGAGANVLTF. The CDR3 region has the DNA TGTGCCAGCAGTTTATCCCTTTACAGGGGGGCTGGGGCCAACGTCCTGACTTTC.

At least ten counts were recorded for this clonotype. The chain uses TRBV7-2 and TRBJ2-3; D unresolved. This CDR3 spans 14 amino acids. Germline CDR1 and CDR2: SGHTA and FQGNSA. V lost 2 bases and J 1 base, leaving 7 bases between the germline ends. CDR3 bases: TGTGCCAGCAGCTTATTGGCAGGCACAGATACGCAGTATTTT. Translation: CASSLLAGTDTQYF.

This clonotype was seen many times. The chain employs TRBV12-3 or TRBV12-4 and TRBJ1-1; D is uncertain. V lost 6 bases and J 10 bases, leaving 21 bases between the germline ends. The CDR3 spans 14 residues. The CDR3 spells CASSHPYSPAGAFF. The CDR3 nucleotides read TGTGCCAGCAGCCACCCGTACTCCCCGGCGGGAGCTTTCTTT.

This clonotype was seen many times. The chain has TRBV12-3 or TRBV12-4 and TRBJ2-7; D gene uncertain. The CDR3 is 11 amino acids. Trimming pared 5 bases from V and 5 bases from J, leaving 7 bases between. In DNA, the CDR3 is TGTGCCAGCAGTAACTATGACGAGCAGTACTTC. Translated, it gives CASSNYDEQYF.

This clonotype has at least ten counts. This sequence joins TRBV15 and TRBJ2-2, with TRBD1 identical over 10 bases. The CDR3 runs 15 residues. The ends lost 1 base at V and 12 bases at J; junction bases unmatched: 8. From germline, CDR1 is LNHNV and CDR2 YYDKDF (reference sequence). The CDR3 coding sequence is TGTGCCACCAGCAGAGGGGGACAGGGGATGTGGAAGCTGTTTTTT. This codes for CATSRGGQGMWKLFF.

This clonotype was counted many times. V and J are TRBV28 and TRBJ1-5; 10 nucleotides line up with TRBD1. The V gene's germline CDR1 is MDHEN and CDR2 SYDVKM. Unmatched junction bases numbered 6, after V lost 5 bases and J lost 5 bases. This CDR3 region has 15 residues. The CDR3 sequence is CASSPGQGIDQPQHF. CDR3 in DNA: TGTGCCAGCAGTCCGGGACAGGGGATTGATCAGCCCCAGCATTTT.

This clonotype came up many times. The V and J genes are TRBV6-1 and TRBJ1-1; maybe TRBD1 (6 bases). There are 18 residues in the CDR3. Germline CDR1 reads MNHNS; CDR2 reads SASEGT. Trimming removed 5 bases from V and 1 base from J, with 23 bases in between. The CDR3 loop is CASSSTRRNRAGNTEAFF. CDR3 bases: TGTGCCAGCAGTTCCACGCGACGAAACAGGGCCGGGAACACTGAAGCTTTCTTT.

This clonotype was seen a single time. The V call is TRBV7-9, the J call TRBJ2-7; 7 bases fit TRBD1. The CDR3 length is 15 residues. Germline V lookup: CDR1 SEHNR, CDR2 FQNEAQ (reference sequence). V shed 5 bases, J shed 0 bases, and the junction held 7 bases outside the gene matches. The CDR3 spells CASSDTGTASYEQYF. Written as DNA, the CDR3 is TGTGCCAGCAGCGATACCGGGACAGCCTCCTACGAGCAGTACTTC.

This clonotype came up many times. The CDR3 loop is CASRLVAGDYGYTF. The CDR3 DNA follows: TGTGCCAGCAGATTAGTAGCAGGGGACTATGGCTACACCTTC. The chain is built from TRBV2 and TRBJ1-2, with D maybe TRBD1 (6 bases). Germline CDR1 is SNHLY and CDR2 is FYNNEI. This CDR3 spans 14 amino acids. The germline V and J ends were trimmed by 6 bases and 3 bases, with 14 bases remaining between them. The full variable domain, rest sourced from reference TRBV2 and TRBJ1-2, is EPEVTQTPSHQVTQMGQEVILRCVPISNHLYFYWYRQILGQKVEFLVSFYNNEISEKSEIFDDQFSVERPDGSNFTLKIRSTKLEDSAMYFCASRLVAGDYGYTFGSGTRLTVV.

This clonotype was detected ten times or more. The V and J genes are TRBV11-2 and TRBJ2-1; D gene unclear. Germline CDR1 SGHAT, CDR2 FQNNGV. CDR3 length: 16 amino acids. V shed 1 base and J shed 4 bases, with 14 bases lying between them. The CDR3 DNA reads as TGTGCCAGCAGCTTAGTAGGTCTACTCCTTTACAATGAGCAGTTCTTC. The encoded protein is CASSLVGLLLYNEQFF.

In its sample, this clonotype was seen a few times. This rearrangement joins TRBV7-9 to TRBJ2-7; D tentatively reads TRBD1 or TRBD2 (5 bases each). Trimming left V 7 bases short and J 4 bases short, with 17 bases between. CDR1 is SEHNR, CDR2 FQNEAQ, per germline (reference sequence). The CDR3 has 14 residues. In DNA, the CDR3 is TGTGCCAGCAACTCCCTGGGACGGGGTTACGAGCAGTACTTC. Encoded protein: CASNSLGRGYEQYF.

This clonotype was counted only a few times. The rearrangement uses TRBV5-1 and TRBJ1-5; D remains unclear. The CDR3 covers 15 residues. The germline V gene encodes CDR1 SGHRS and CDR2 YFSETQ. The V and J ends lost 1 base and 1 base respectively, with 9 bases between them. Here the CDR3 reads CASSLLQTSNQPQHF. In nucleotides, the CDR3 is TGCGCCAGCAGCTTGCTCCAAACGAGCAATCAGCCCCAGCATTTT.

This clonotype came up once. Likely a read error: the CDR3 ends without its conserved phenylalanine or tryptophan. The chain couples TRBV7-9 to TRBJ1-1, with TRBD1 as a possible D gene (5 bases). The germline gives CDR1 SEHNR, CDR2 FQNEAQ (reference sequence). Trimming left V 6 bases short and J 4 bases short, with 15 bases between. The CDR3 is 14 residues long. The DNA of the CDR3 is TGTGCCAGCAGTTTAATAGGGGTCGGCACTGAAGCTTTCTCT. Its translation is CASSLIGVGTEAFS.

J is TRBJ2-3 and V is TRBV5-8; 8 bases match TRBD1. Germline V gives CDR1 SGHTS, CDR2 YDEGEE. Trimming removed 4 bases from V and 3 bases from J; junction bases left unmatched: 10. This CDR3 has 16 amino acids. The CDR3 DNA is TGTGCCAGCAGCCCACAAGGACAGGGCGGGACAGATACGCAGTATTTT. The encoded protein is CASSPQGQGGTDTQYF.

The chain is built from TRBV20-1 and TRBJ2-1; 7 bases are shared with TRBD1. Germline V gives CDR1 DFQATT, CDR2 SNEGSKA (reference sequence). The CDR3 is made up of 15 amino acids. The junction had 10 bases not matched to a gene; V was cut back by 6 bases and J by 2 bases. CDR3 sequence (DNA): TGCAGTGCGCAAGACCGGGACAGACCCTACAATGAGCAGTTCTTC. It encodes CSAQDRDRPYNEQFF.

The chain employs TRBV6-1 and TRBJ2-2; D unresolved. The germline V gene has CDR1 MNHNS and CDR2 SASEGT. Trimming removed 5 bases at V and 2 bases at J, with 21 bases between. The CDR3 extends over 18 amino acids. The DNA of the CDR3 is TGTGCCAGCAGTTTTAATCCGTCAGGTGAACGTAACACCGGGGAGCTGTTTTTT. Amino acids: CASSFNPSGERNTGELFF.

This chain connects TRBV25-1 to TRBJ1-3; the D is unclear. Trimming shortened V by 1 base and J by 0 bases, and 7 bases separated the two germline ends. The CDR3 has 15 residues. Germline CDR1 and CDR2: MGHDK and SYGVNS. CDR3 nucleotides: TGTGCCAGCAGTGAATTGGCAGTCTCTGGAAACACCATATATTTT. The encoded protein is CASSELAVSGNTIYF.